This T cell receptor beta chain was profiled in a study of radiotherapy plus CTLA-4 blockade in lung cancer. Data came from immunoSEQ multiplex PCR; TCRdb stores just in-frame clones and leaves some out. The repertoire holds 70,000 to 90,000 clones, with over 70% as singletons. The CDR3 runs 15 residues. The V and J ends lost 3 bases and 5 bases, in that order; junction bases with no gene match: 7. Germline V lookup: CDR1 LNHDA, CDR2 SQIVND (reference sequence). With ipilimumab providing CTLA-4 blockade, focal radiation was administered to patients who had chemo-refractory metastatic non-small-cell lung cancer.

The specimen was peripheral blood, collected from a patient treated with radiotherapy plus ipilimumab. This receptor was obtained from a human donor with non-small cell lung cancer whose response to radiotherapy plus ipilimumab could not be evaluated. Some clones in this sample may be carry-over from other donors' samples. This chain links TRBV19 with TRBJ2-5; TRBD2 aligns across 9 bases. CDR3 sequence: CASSILSSGTETQYF. In DNA form, the CDR3 reads TGTGCCAGTAGTATTTTGTCTAGCGGGACGGAGACCCAGTACTTC.